The 9 T cell receptor beta chains reported below all come from one sample, sequenced in a study of graft-versus-host responses after intestinal transplantation. Assay: immunoSEQ multiplex PCR; the TCRdb copy retains only in-frame clones and omits some. The data contain about 39,000 clones, 93% of them singletons. The antigens for these receptors are not known. The sample consisted of unstimulated CD8+ T cells sorted from spleen or lymph node cells, taken before transplant. These receptors were collected from a human donor who was the organ donor for an intestinal transplant.

The V and J genes are TRBV4-2 and TRBJ2-1; D might be TRBD1 (6 bases). Trimming cost V 3 bases and J 2 bases, with 17 bases left between them. The germline V gene has CDR1 LGHNA and CDR2 YNFKEQ. The CDR3 length is 17 residues. In DNA, the CDR3 is TGTGCCAGCAGCCACGTGGGGGCAGGGTTGACCTACAATGAGCAGTTCTTC. This sequence encodes CASSHVGAGLTYNEQFF.

The chain links TRBV4-1 to TRBJ2-1; possibly TRBD1 for D (5 bases). Germline V gene sequence: CDR1 MGHRA, CDR2 YSYEKL. CDR3 length: 14 amino acids. Trimming stripped 5 bases from V and 5 bases from J, with 13 bases between. DNA for the CDR3: TGCGCCAGCAGCTCGCTAGAAGGGGACAATGAGCAGTTCTTC. It yields the protein CASSSLEGDNEQFF.

V and J are TRBV5-5 and TRBJ2-3; TRBD2 matches 7 bases. The CDR3 length is 16 residues. V trimming: 1 base; J trimming: 2 bases; junction bases outside the gene matches: 7. Germline CDR1 is SGHKS and CDR2 is YYEKEE (reference sequence). CDR3 in DNA: TGTGCCAGCAGCTTGTGGGGAGGGGTTTACACAGATACGCAGTATTTT. Its translation is CASSLWGGVYTDTQYF. Together with reference TRBV5-5 and TRBJ2-3, the CDR3 gives the full variable domain: DAGVTQSPTHLIKTRGQQVTLRCSPISGHKSVSWYQQVLGQGPQFIFQYYEKEERGRGNFPDRFSARQFPNYSSELNVNALLLGDSALYLCASSLWGGVYTDTQYFGPGTRLTVL.

The chain joins TRBV2 to TRBJ2-1, with 13 positions matching TRBD2. Germline lookup yields CDR1 SNHLY and CDR2 FYNNEI. J lost 7 bases, V lost 6 bases, and 15 bases had no gene match. This CDR3 is 18 amino acids long. The CDR3 DNA follows: TGTGCCAGCAGCATAGTTCCTAGGACTAGCGGGAGAGTTAATGAGCAGTTCTTC. This sequence encodes CASSIVPRTSGRVNEQFF. The full variable domain, with the rest looked up from reference TRBV2 and TRBJ2-1, is EPEVTQTPSHQVTQMGQEVILRCVPISNHLYFYWYRQILGQKVEFLVSFYNNEISEKSEIFDDQFSVERPDGSNFTLKIRSTKLEDSAMYFCASSIVPRTSGRVNEQFFGPGTRLTVL.

The chain recombines TRBV28 with TRBJ2-7; 11 nucleotides match TRBD2. After removal of 6 bases from V and 0 bases from J, the junction contained 7 bases not matched to a gene. In germline, CDR1 is MDHEN, CDR2 SYDVKM. CDR3 length: 16 amino acids. The CDR3 here is CASSLGTSGYSYEQYF. As DNA, the CDR3 is TGTGCCAGCAGCCTTGGGACTAGCGGATACTCCTACGAGCAGTACTTC.

V and J are TRBV29-1 and TRBJ2-7; the D gene could be TRBD1 or TRBD2 (5 bases each). Germline values: CDR1 SQVTM, CDR2 ANQGSEA. The germline V and J ends were trimmed by 2 bases and 0 bases, with 14 bases remaining between them. The CDR3 is made up of 15 amino acids. CDR3 sequence (DNA): TGCAGCGTTGAAACCCGGGACGGACTCTCCTACGAGCAGTACTTC. Residues: CSVETRDGLSYEQYF.

Worth noting for this clone: The likely explanation is a read error, given a far larger clone one base away. Other DNA sequences in the same sample also yield this CDR3. The chain couples TRBV7-2 to TRBJ1-1; D might be TRBD1 (5 bases). The CDR3 is 14 residues long. V shed 6 bases and J shed 5 bases, with 16 bases lying between them. Germline CDR1 reads SGHTA; CDR2 reads FQGNSA. Here the CDR3 reads CASSRTRALTEAFF. Here the CDR3 DNA reads TGTGCCAGCAGTCGCACCAGGGCCCTAACTGAAGCTTTCTTT.

CDR3: CASSWGQAGETQYF. The CDR3 region has the DNA TGTGCCAGCAGTTGGGGACAGGCAGGGGAGACCCAGTACTTC. The chain combines TRBV27 with TRBJ2-5; 8 bases align to TRBD1. This CDR3 spans 14 amino acids. Per germline, CDR1 MNHEY and CDR2 SMNVEV (reference sequence). J lost 5 bases, V lost 4 bases, and 6 bases had no gene match.

The table lists this clone with a count of one. CDR3 sequence (DNA): TGTGCCAGCAGTGACTCTAGCGGGAGGGCCGGCGAGCAGTACTTC. It translates to CASSDSSGRAGEQYF. The J gene is TRBJ2-7, the V gene TRBV6-1; TRBD2 agrees at 12 bases. The ends lost 3 bases at V and 6 bases at J; junction bases unmatched: 6. The germline gives CDR1 MNHNS, CDR2 SASEGT. This CDR3 spans 15 amino acids.